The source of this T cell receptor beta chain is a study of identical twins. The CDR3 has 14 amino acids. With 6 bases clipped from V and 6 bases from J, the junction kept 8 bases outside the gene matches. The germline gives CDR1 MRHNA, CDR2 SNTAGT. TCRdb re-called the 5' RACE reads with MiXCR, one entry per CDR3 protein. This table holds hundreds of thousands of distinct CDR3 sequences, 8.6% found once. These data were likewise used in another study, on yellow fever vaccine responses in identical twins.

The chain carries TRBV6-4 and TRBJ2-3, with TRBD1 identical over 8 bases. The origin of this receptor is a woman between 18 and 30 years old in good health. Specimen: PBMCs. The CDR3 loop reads CASSATGAADTQYF. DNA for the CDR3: TGTGCCAGCAGCGCGACAGGGGCTGCGGATACGCAGTATTTT.